This T cell receptor beta chain was retrieved from a study of cytomegalovirus exposure and HLA in healthy donors. CDR3 length: 15 amino acids. Trimming cost V 5 bases and J 12 bases, with 20 bases left between them. From germline, CDR1 is SGHAT and CDR2 FQNNGV. Primers included in the PCR were 60 Vbeta and 13 Jbeta primers. The table came from immunoSEQ multiplex PCR; TCRdb's copy has only in-frame clones and leaves some out. The profile shows under 200,000 clones, around 86% of them singletons. This rearrangement joins TRBV11-2 to TRBJ1-6, with unresolved D. The clonotype comes from a male donor in good health and CMV-seronegative. Sequencing used PBMCs. For the CDR3, the DNA is TGTGCCAGCAGCCCGTCGGAGGTTACGGCCCGACCCCTCCACTTT. It is translated as CASSPSEVTARPLHF.